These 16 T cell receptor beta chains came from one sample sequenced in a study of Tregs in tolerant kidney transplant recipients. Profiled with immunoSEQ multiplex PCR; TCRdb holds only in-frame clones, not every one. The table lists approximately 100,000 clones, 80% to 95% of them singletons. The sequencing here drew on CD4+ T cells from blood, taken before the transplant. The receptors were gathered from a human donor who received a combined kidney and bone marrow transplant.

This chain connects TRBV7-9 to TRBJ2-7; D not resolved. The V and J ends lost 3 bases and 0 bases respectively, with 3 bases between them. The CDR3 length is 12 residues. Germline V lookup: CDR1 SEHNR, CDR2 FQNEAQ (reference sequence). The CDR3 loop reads CASSFISYEQYF. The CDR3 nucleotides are TGTGCCAGCAGCTTTATCTCCTACGAGCAGTACTTC.

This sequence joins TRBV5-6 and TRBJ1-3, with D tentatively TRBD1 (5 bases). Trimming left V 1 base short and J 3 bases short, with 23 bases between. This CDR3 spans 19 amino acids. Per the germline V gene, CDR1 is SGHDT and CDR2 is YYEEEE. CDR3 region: CASSLIVNSPGRLGNTIYF. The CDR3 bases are TGTGCCAGCAGCTTGATAGTCAATTCTCCAGGGCGCCTTGGAAACACCATATATTTT.

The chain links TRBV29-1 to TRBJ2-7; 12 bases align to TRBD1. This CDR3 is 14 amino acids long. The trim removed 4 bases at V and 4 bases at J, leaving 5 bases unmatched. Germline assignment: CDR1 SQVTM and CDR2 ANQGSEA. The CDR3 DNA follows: TGCAGCGTTGCCGGGACAGGGGGCAAGTACGAGCAGTACTTC. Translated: CSVAGTGGKYEQYF.

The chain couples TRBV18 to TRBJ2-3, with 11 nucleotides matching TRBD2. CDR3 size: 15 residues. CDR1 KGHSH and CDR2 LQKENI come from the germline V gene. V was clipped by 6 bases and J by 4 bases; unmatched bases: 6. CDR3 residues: CASSFSSGGSDTQYF. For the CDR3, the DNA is TGTGCCAGCTCGTTCTCTAGCGGGGGGTCAGATACGCAGTATTTT.

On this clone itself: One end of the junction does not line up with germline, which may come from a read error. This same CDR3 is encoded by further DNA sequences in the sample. CDR3 sequence: CASSQGLNSPLHF. For the CDR3, the DNA is TGTGCCAGCAGTCAGGGCCTTAATTCCCCCCTCCACTTT. This sequence joins TRBV2 and TRBJ1-6; D might be TRBD1 (5 bases). CDR3 length equals 13 residues. The germline V gene encodes CDR1 SNHLY and CDR2 FYNNEI.

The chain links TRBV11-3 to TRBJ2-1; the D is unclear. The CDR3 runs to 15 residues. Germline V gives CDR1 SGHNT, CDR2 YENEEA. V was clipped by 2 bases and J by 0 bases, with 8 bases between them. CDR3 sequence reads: CASSLLGLSYNEQFF. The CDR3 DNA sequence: TGTGCCAGCAGCTTACTGGGCCTCTCCTACAATGAGCAGTTCTTC.

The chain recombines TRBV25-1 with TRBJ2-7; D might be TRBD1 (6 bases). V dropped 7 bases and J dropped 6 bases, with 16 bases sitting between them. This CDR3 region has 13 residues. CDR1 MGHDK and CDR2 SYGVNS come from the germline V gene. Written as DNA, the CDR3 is TGTGCCAGCACCCCGCTTACGACAGGCGAGCAGTACTTC. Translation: CASTPLTTGEQYF.

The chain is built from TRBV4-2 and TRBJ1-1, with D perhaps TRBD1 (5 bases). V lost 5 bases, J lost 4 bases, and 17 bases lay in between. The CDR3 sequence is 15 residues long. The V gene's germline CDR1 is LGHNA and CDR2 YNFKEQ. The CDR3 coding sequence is TGTGCCAGCAGCTTACCGGGGAGCGGGGGCACTGAAGCTTTCTTT. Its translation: CASSLPGSGGTEAFF.

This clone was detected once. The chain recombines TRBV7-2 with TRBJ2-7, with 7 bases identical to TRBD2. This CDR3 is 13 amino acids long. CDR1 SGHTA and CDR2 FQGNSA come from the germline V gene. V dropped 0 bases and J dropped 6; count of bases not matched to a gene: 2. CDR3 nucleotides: TGTGCCAGCAGCTTAGCGGGAGGGCCCGAGCAGTACTTC. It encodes CASSLAGGPEQYF.

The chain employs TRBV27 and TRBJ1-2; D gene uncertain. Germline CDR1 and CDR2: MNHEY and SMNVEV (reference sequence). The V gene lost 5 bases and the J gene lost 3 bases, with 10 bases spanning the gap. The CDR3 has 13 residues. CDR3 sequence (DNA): TGTGCCAGCAGTCCATCACACGACTATGGCTACACCTTC. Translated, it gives CASSPSHDYGYTF.

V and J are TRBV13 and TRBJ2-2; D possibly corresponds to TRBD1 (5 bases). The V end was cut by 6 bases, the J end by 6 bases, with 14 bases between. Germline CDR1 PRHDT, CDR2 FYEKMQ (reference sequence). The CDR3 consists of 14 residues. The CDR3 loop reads CASSRPQGSGELFF. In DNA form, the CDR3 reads TGTGCCAGCAGTCGACCCCAGGGTTCCGGGGAGCTGTTTTTT. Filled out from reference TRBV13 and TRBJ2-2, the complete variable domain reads AAGVIQSPRHLIKEKRETATLKCYPIPRHDTVYWYQQGPGQDPQFLISFYEKMQSDKGSIPDRFSAQQFSDYHSELNMSSLELGDSALYFCASSRPQGSGELFFGEGSRLTVL.

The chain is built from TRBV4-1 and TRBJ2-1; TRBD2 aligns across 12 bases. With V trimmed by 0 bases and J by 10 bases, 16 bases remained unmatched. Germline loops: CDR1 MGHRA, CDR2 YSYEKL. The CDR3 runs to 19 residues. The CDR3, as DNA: TGCGCCAGCAGCCAAGAATTTGGGTCTAGCGGGGGGGTCAGGGGCGAGCAGTTCTTC. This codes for CASSQEFGSSGGVRGEQFF.

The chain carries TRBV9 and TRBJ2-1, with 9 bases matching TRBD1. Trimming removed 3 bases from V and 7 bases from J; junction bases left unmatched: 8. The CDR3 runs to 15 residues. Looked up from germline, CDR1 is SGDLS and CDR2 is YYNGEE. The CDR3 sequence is CASSEQGALRNEQFF. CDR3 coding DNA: TGTGCCAGCAGCGAACAGGGGGCGCTGAGGAATGAGCAGTTCTTC.

The chain's CDR3 is CASSRASFVDTQYF. CDR3 DNA sequence: TGTGCCAGTAGTAGGGCTAGCTTCGTGGATACGCAGTATTTT. The J gene is TRBJ2-3, the V gene TRBV19; tentative D call: TRBD2 (5 bases). CDR3 length equals 14 residues. Germline CDR1 is LNHDA and CDR2 is SQIVND (reference sequence). Trimming cost V 4 bases and J 6 bases, with 14 bases left between them.

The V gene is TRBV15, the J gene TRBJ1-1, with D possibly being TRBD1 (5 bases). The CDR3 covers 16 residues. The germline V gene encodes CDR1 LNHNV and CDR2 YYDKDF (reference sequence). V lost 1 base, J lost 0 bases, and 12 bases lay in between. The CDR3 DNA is TGTGCCACCAGCAGAGGGGGGGAAGGGTTGAACACTGAAGCTTTCTTT. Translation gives CATSRGGEGLNTEAFF.

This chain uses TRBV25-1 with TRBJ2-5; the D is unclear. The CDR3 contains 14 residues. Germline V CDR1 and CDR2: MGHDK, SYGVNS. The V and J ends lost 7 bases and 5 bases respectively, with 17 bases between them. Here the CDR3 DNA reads TGTGCCAGCAAAGTAACCGGTCCCTTGGAGACCCAGTACTTC. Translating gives CASKVTGPLETQYF.